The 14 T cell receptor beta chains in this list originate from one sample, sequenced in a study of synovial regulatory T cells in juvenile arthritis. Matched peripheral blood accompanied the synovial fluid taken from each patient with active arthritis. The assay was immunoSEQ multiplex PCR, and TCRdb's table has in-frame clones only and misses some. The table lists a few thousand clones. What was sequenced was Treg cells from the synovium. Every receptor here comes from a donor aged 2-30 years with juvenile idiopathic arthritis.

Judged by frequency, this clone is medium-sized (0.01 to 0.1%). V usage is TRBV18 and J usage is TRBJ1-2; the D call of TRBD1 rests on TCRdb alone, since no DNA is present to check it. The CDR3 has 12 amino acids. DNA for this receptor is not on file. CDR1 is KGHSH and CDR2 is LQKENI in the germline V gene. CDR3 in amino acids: CASSEQGRGYTF.

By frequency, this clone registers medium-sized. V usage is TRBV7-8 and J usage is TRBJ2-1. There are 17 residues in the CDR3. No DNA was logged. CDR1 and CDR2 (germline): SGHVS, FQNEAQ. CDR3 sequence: CASTGSGSVIHYNEQFF.

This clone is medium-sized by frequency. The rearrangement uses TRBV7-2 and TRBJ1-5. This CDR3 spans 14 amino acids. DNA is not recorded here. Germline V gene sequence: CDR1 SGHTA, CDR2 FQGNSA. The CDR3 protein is CASSLERGNQPQHF.

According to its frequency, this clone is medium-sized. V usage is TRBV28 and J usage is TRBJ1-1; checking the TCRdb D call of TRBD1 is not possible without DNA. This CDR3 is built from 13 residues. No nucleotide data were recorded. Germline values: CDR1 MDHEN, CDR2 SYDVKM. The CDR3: CATQGARNTEAFF. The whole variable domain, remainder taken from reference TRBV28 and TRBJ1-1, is DVKVTQSSRYLVKRTGEKVFLECVQDMDHENMFWYRQDPGLGLRLIYFSYDVKMKEKGDIPEGYSVSREKKERFSLILESASTNQTSMYLCATQGARNTEAFFGQGTRLTVV.

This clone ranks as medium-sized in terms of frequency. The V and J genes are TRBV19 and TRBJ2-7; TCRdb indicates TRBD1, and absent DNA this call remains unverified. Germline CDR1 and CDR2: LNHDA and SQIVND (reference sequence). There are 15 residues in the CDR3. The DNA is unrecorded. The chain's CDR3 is CASSSSGQGAYEQYF.

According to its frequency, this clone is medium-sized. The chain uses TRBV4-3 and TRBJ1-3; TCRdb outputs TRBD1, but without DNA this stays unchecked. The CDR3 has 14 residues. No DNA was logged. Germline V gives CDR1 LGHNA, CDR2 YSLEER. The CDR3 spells CASSQEQDVYTIYF.

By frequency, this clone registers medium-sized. Here the CDR3 reads CAISDRGHSPLHF. V and J are TRBV10-3 and TRBJ1-6; the D gene TCRdb calls, TRBD1, cannot be checked with no DNA. The CDR3 contains 13 residues. The nucleotide record is missing. Germline loops: CDR1 ENHRY, CDR2 SYGVKD.

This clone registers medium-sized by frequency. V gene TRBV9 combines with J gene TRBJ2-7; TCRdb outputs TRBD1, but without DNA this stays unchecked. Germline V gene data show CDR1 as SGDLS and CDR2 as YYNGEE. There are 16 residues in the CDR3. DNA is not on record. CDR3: CASSPRRQSVSYEQYF.

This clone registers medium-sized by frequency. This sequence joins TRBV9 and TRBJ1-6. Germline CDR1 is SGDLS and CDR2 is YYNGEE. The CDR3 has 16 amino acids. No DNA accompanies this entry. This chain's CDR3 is CASSVDPRGDNSPLHF.

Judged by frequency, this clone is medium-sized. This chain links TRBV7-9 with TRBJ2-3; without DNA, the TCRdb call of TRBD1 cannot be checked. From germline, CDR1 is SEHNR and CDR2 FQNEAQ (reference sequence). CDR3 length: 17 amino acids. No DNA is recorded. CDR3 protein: CASSLDRQDTRRDTQYF.

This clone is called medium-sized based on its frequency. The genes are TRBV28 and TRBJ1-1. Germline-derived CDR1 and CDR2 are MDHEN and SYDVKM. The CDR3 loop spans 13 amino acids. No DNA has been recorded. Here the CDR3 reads CASSTILNTEAFF.

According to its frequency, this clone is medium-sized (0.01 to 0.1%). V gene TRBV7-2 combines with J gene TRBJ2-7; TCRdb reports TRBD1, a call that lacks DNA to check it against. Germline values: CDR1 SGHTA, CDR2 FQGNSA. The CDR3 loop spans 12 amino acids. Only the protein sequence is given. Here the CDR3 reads CASSSSRAEQYF.

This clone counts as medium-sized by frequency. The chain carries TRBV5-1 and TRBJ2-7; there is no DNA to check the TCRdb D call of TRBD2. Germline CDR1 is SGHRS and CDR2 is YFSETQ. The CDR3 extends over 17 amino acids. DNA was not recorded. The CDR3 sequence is CASSFGLAGIPAYEQYF.

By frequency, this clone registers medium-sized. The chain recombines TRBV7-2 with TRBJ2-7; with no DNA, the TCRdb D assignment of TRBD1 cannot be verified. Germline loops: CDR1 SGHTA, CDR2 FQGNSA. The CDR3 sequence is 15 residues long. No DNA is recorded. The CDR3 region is CASSLGGTGAYEQYF.